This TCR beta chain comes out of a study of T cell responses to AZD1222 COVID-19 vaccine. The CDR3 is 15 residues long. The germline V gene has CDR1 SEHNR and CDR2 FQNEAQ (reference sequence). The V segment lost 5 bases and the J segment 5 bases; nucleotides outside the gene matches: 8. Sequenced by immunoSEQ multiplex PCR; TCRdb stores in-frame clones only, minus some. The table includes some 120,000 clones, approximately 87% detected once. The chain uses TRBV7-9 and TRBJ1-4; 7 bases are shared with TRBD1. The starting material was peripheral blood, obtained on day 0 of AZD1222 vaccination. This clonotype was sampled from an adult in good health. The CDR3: CASSPRTGDNEKLFF. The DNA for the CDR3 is TGTGCCAGCAGCCCTCGAACAGGGGACAATGAAAAACTGTTTTTT.